Below, 24 T cell receptor beta chains from the same sample are listed, as sequenced in a study of glioma-infiltrating T cells. Using RNA template, CDR3s of TCR alpha and beta were amplified with iRepertoire arm-PCR. One entry per CDR3 protein results from TCRdb running MiXCR on the multiplex PCR reads. The table shows roughly 120,000 distinct CDR3 sequences, with under 30% occurring only once. Sequencing used glioma tissue, nonneoplastic brain tissue, or PBMCs (not recorded which). The receptor source for this set is a human donor with low-grade glioma or glioblastoma, undergoing nonglioma brain surgery, or in good health (not recorded which).

The rearrangement uses TRBV10-3 and TRBJ1-1, with D possibly being TRBD1 (5 bases). The CDR3 length is 13 residues. CDR1 is ENHRY, CDR2 SYGVKD, per germline. V dropped 5 bases and J dropped 4 bases, with 11 bases sitting between them. The CDR3 protein is CAISRRGSTEAFF. Here the CDR3 DNA reads TGTGCCATCAGTAGGCGGGGGAGCACTGAAGCTTTCTTT.

This clonotype appeared a single time. The junction shows a germline mismatch at one end, possibly a read error. The rearrangement joins TRBV2 to TRBJ1-1, with unresolved D. CDR1 SNHLY and CDR2 FYNNEI come from the germline V gene. There are 10 residues in the CDR3. In DNA form, the CDR3 reads TGTGCCAGCGGGTGGACTGGAGCTTTCTTT. Translated, it gives CASGWTGAFF. The full variable domain, with the rest looked up from reference TRBV2 and TRBJ1-1, is EPEVTQTPSHQVTQMGQEVILRCVPISNHLYFYWYRQILGQKVEFLVSFYNNEISEKSEIFDDQFSVERPDGSNFTLKIRSTKLEDSAMYFCASGWTGAFFGQGTRLTVV.

This clonotype was seen many times. The V gene is TRBV28, the J gene TRBJ1-5; no clear D. The CDR3 is made up of 13 amino acids. Germline V lookup: CDR1 MDHEN, CDR2 SYDVKM. V was cut by 3 bases and J by 5 bases, with 8 bases left in between. The CDR3 DNA follows: TGTGCCAGCAGTTTCCAATCCCATCAGCCCCAGCATTTT. Translating gives CASSFQSHQPQHF.

This clonotype was seen a handful of times. The chain links TRBV2 to TRBJ2-1; TRBD2 aligns across 11 bases. The V and J ends lost 6 bases and 4 bases, in that order; junction bases with no gene match: 8. CDR1 and CDR2 (germline): SNHLY, FYNNEI. The CDR3 totals 16 residues. CDR3 sequence reads: CASSRIAGGSYNEQFF. For the CDR3, the DNA is TGTGCCAGCAGCAGAATAGCGGGAGGGTCTTACAATGAGCAGTTCTTC.

This clonotype was observed a few times. This chain uses TRBV6-6 with TRBJ2-2; D ambiguous. Germline V gene sequence: CDR1 MNHNY, CDR2 SVGAGI (reference sequence). Trimming left V 2 bases short and J 4 bases short, with 17 bases between. CDR3 length: 17 amino acids. The CDR3 region is CASSYPHGEALTGELFF. CDR3 coding DNA: TGTGCCAGCAGTTACCCCCATGGGGAAGCGCTCACCGGGGAGCTGTTTTTT.

This clonotype occurred many times. The chain couples TRBV20-1 to TRBJ2-7; 7 nucleotides line up with TRBD2. Germline CDR1 reads DFQATT; CDR2 reads SNEGSKA (reference sequence). With 0 bases clipped from V and 1 base from J, the junction kept 0 bases outside the gene matches. The CDR3 has 13 residues. The CDR3 reads CSARDSGSYEQYF. CDR3 coding DNA: TGCAGTGCTAGAGATAGCGGGTCCTACGAGCAGTACTTC.

The chain is built from TRBV5-6 and TRBJ1-6; 9 bases fit TRBD1. CDR3 length: 15 amino acids. Germline V lookup: CDR1 SGHDT, CDR2 YYEEEE. V dropped 3 bases and J dropped 13; count of bases not matched to a gene: 11. The CDR3 sequence: CASSSNPGQGSPLHF. The DNA for the CDR3 is TGTGCCAGCAGCTCGAACCCGGGACAGGGAAGTCCCCTCCACTTT.

This clonotype has ten or more counts. This chain joins TRBV6-1 and TRBJ2-4; D is unresolved. Germline CDR1 MNHNS, CDR2 SASEGT. This CDR3 region has 15 residues. V lost 6 bases, J lost 0 bases, and 12 bases lay in between. The CDR3 nucleotides read TGTGCCAGCAGGCGAACAGTACTAGCCAAAAACATTCAGTACTTC. Translation: CASRRTVLAKNIQYF.

This clonotype appeared many times. This chain joins TRBV20-1 and TRBJ1-2; D is unclear. Germline V gene lookup returns CDR1 DFQATT and CDR2 SNEGSKA (reference sequence). This CDR3 has 10 amino acids. The CDR3 sequence is CRPSDYGYTF. The CDR3 DNA is TGCAGGCCCAGCGACTATGGCTACACCTTC.

At least ten counts were recorded for this clonotype. The chain is built from TRBV20-1 and TRBJ2-1; tentatively, D is TRBD2 (6 bases). Germline V gives CDR1 DFQATT, CDR2 SNEGSKA (reference sequence). V lost 6 bases and J 8 bases, leaving 17 bases between the germline ends. CDR3 length: 13 amino acids. The CDR3 region is CSATGLGHDEQFF. CDR3 nucleotides: TGCAGTGCCACGGGACTGGGCCACGATGAGCAGTTCTTC.

At least ten counts were recorded for this clonotype. The J gene is TRBJ2-3, the V gene TRBV28; no clear D. The CDR3 is 12 residues long. Trimming took 4 bases from V and 5 from J, leaving 7 bases between them. Germline-derived CDR1 and CDR2 are MDHEN and SYDVKM. In nucleotides, the CDR3 is TGTGCCAGCAGTTCCCAGAGAGATACGCAGTATTTT. Amino acids: CASSSQRDTQYF.

This clonotype showed up many times. The V gene is TRBV4-3, the J gene TRBJ2-1; D not resolved. The CDR3 consists of 16 residues. Germline V gene lookup returns CDR1 LGHNA and CDR2 YSLEER. Between the trimmed V and J ends, which lost 3 bases and 0 bases, there was a span of 12 bases. The CDR3 region has the DNA TGCGCCAGCAGCCACCGACTGTATAGCTCCTACAATGAGCAGTTCTTC. Translation: CASSHRLYSSYNEQFF.

This clonotype was observed at least ten times. V usage is TRBV27 and J usage is TRBJ1-2; D unresolved. Trimming took 2 bases from V and 4 from J, leaving 8 bases between them. The CDR3 has 13 residues. Germline V gives CDR1 MNHEY, CDR2 SMNVEV (reference sequence). CDR3 residues: CASSLTRFYGYTF. The CDR3 DNA reads as TGTGCCAGCAGTTTAACTAGGTTCTATGGCTACACCTTC.

The table lists this clonotype with many counts. The chain recombines TRBV10-1 with TRBJ1-5, with D unclear. This CDR3 has 13 amino acids. Per the germline V gene, CDR1 is WNHNN and CDR2 is SYGVQD (reference sequence). The V end was cut by 3 bases, the J end by 2 bases, with 5 bases between. The CDR3 loop reads CASSEKGNQPQHF. The CDR3 bases are TGCGCCAGCAGTGAAAAGGGCAATCAGCCCCAGCATTTT.

The rearrangement links TRBV7-9 to TRBJ1-2; D unclear. The CDR3 sequence is 15 residues long. Germline V gene lookup returns CDR1 SEHNR and CDR2 FQNEAQ (reference sequence). The ends were cut back, 2 bases at V and 2 bases at J, with 12 bases in the middle. CDR3 sequence: CASSLSLGRNYGYTF. CDR3 coding DNA: TGTGCCAGCAGCTTAAGTCTAGGGCGGAACTATGGCTACACCTTC. Supplemented by reference TRBV7-9 and TRBJ1-2, the full variable domain reads DTGVSQNPRHKITKRGQNVTFRCDPISEHNRLYWYRQTLGQGPEFLTYFQNEAQLEKSRLLSDRFSAERPKGSFSTLEIQRTEQGDSAMYLCASSLSLGRNYGYTFGSGTRLTVV.

In the case of this clonotype: Just one base apart from a much larger clone, this may be a read error. The genes are TRBV7-2 and TRBJ1-4; possible D gene TRBD1, 5 bases. Germline CDR1 and CDR2: SGHTA and FQGNSA. This CDR3 is built from 13 residues. CDR3 protein: CASTSGTYERLFF. DNA for the CDR3: TGTGCCAGCACCTCCGGGACGTACGAAAGACTGTTTTTT.

The sample holds a few counts of this clonotype. The chain is built from TRBV11-2 and TRBJ2-3; D call uncertain. Trimming removed 1 base from V and 1 base from J, with 9 bases in between. Germline CDR1 is SGHAT and CDR2 is FQNNGV. This CDR3 region has 15 residues. The CDR3 region has the DNA TGTGCCAGCAGCTTAGCATCCAGAGGCACAGATACGCAGTATTTT. Amino acids: CASSLASRGTDTQYF.

This clonotype was seen at least ten times. This chain connects TRBV12-3 or TRBV12-4 to TRBJ2-7; 15 bases align to TRBD2. The CDR3 totals 17 residues. J gave up 3 bases and V 1 base, and 4 bases lay outside the gene matches. In nucleotides, the CDR3 is TGTGCCAGCAGTTTAGGGGGACTAGCGGGAGGCCTCTACGAGCAGTACTTC. This gives the protein CASSLGGLAGGLYEQYF.

Ten or more counts support this clonotype. CDR3 loop: CASSVGESEQYF. The DNA of the CDR3 is TGTGCCAGCAGCGTAGGGGAGTCCGAGCAGTACTTC. The chain links TRBV9 to TRBJ2-7; D might be TRBD2 (5 bases). The germline V gene encodes CDR1 SGDLS and CDR2 YYNGEE. The CDR3 runs to 12 residues. Trimming removed 0 bases at V and 6 bases at J, with 7 bases between.

This clonotype turned up a few times. This sequence may be a read error, since a much larger clone differs from it by one base. V and J are TRBV5-1 and TRBJ2-1, with D perhaps matching TRBD1 (5 bases). The CDR3 has 12 residues. Germline-derived CDR1 and CDR2 are SGHRS and YFSETQ. The CDR3 protein is CASSPQENGQFF. CDR3 coding DNA: TGCGCCAGCAGCCCACAGGAGAATGGGCAGTTCTTC.

With respect to this clonotype: A read error may be the cause here, since a much bigger clone is one base away. The CDR3 DNA sequence: TGTGCCTCTCTAGGAAGGGGCCAAGAGGGCTACACCTTC. This encodes CASLGRGQEGYTF. The chain carries TRBV3-1 and TRBJ1-2; a possible D gene is TRBD1 (5 bases). CDR3 length: 13 amino acids. Germline values: CDR1 LGHDT, CDR2 YNNKEL (reference sequence). V lost 11 bases to trimming and J lost 8 bases, with 21 bases between them.

This clonotype turned up a few times. V and J are TRBV12-3 or TRBV12-4 and TRBJ2-3; TRBD2 aligns across 10 bases. Trimming took 6 bases from V and 5 from J; bases not matched to a gene: 14. This CDR3 is built from 17 residues. CDR3 DNA: TGTGCCAGCAGCCTAGTAGGGCCTAGCGGGAGTCAAGATACGCAGTATTTT. As protein: CASSLVGPSGSQDTQYF.

This clonotype came up many times. The chain combines TRBV7-2 with TRBJ2-1, with TRBD1 matching 9 bases. The CDR3 sequence is 15 residues long. Germline CDR1 is SGHTA and CDR2 is FQGNSA. V shed 5 bases and J 9 bases; nucleotides not matched to a gene: 11. The CDR3 protein is CASSQTQGAWGEQFF. The CDR3 DNA reads TGTGCCAGCAGCCAAACACAGGGGGCTTGGGGTGAGCAGTTCTTC.

This clonotype was recorded many times. This rearrangement joins TRBV20-1 to TRBJ2-7; 9 bases match TRBD2. The CDR3 covers 15 residues. With 5 bases clipped from V and 6 bases from J, the junction kept 14 bases outside the gene matches. Germline CDR1 reads DFQATT; CDR2 reads SNEGSKA (reference sequence). This chain's CDR3 is CSAWASGTSRLEQYF. DNA for the CDR3: TGCAGTGCTTGGGCCTCGGGGACTAGCAGGCTCGAGCAGTACTTC.